Presented here are 21 T cell receptor beta chains from one specimen sequenced in a study of blood T cells in healthy people across ages. Primed by a sample-barcoded 5' primer and a J-beta primer mix, a second PCR proceeded for about 6 to 11 cycles. A single record per CDR3 protein comes from TCRdb applying MiXCR to the 5' RACE reads. The profile covers 890,000 or so distinct CDR3 sequences, with around 62% appearing a single time and around a quarter taken by the ten largest. The material sequenced was blood. These receptors were taken from a man aged 25 to 45 in good health.

The chain uses TRBV20-1 and TRBJ1-6, with 8 positions matching TRBD1. V lost 3 bases and J lost 9; bases outside the gene matches: 4. The CDR3 has 13 residues. Germline assignment: CDR1 DFQATT and CDR2 SNEGSKA (reference sequence). CDR3 in DNA: TGCAGTGCTAGTCAGGGGGCTGCTTCACCCCTCCACTTT. Translated, it gives CSASQGAASPLHF.

V is TRBV20-1 and J is TRBJ2-1, with a possible D match to TRBD2 (7 bases). Germline V lookup: CDR1 DFQATT, CDR2 SNEGSKA (reference sequence). The CDR3 is 14 amino acids. Trimming left V 5 bases short and J 6 bases short, with 17 bases between. The CDR3 DNA sequence: TGCAGTGCTCATGGGGGGGGGGCCCCCAATGAGCAGTTCTTC. This sequence encodes CSAHGGGAPNEQFF.

This chain uses TRBV3-1 with TRBJ1-2; unclear D gene. CDR1 and CDR2 from the germline V gene are LGHDT and YNNKEL (reference sequence). V was pared by 5 bases and J by 8 bases, with 12 bases between. The CDR3 is 12 amino acids. The CDR3 loop is CASSAPVKGYTF. CDR3 nucleotides: TGTGCCAGCAGCGCCCCAGTGAAAGGCTACACCTTC.

This clonotype was counted between two and nine times. This rearrangement joins TRBV6-1 to TRBJ2-1; a weak D match, TRBD2 (5 bases). V gave up 7 bases and J gave up 3 bases, with 25 bases separating them. CDR3 size: 18 residues. The germline V gene has CDR1 MNHNS and CDR2 SASEGT. In nucleotides, the CDR3 is TGTGCCAGCATCGAGGGAACCGAGCCCACTGAAATCTACAATGAGCAGTTCTTC. This encodes CASIEGTEPTEIYNEQFF.

The V and J genes are TRBV6-5 and TRBJ2-1, with 10 positions matching TRBD1. J gave up 5 bases and V 5 bases, and 18 bases lay outside the gene matches. Germline assignment: CDR1 MNHEY and CDR2 SVGAGI. CDR3 length: 19 amino acids. The DNA of the CDR3 is TGTGCCAGCAGTCTACAGAGACAGGGGGCCCCGGCGATAAACAATGAGCAGTTCTTC. Amino acid sequence: CASSLQRQGAPAINNEQFF.

The chain employs TRBV20-1 and TRBJ2-1; TRBD1 matches 10 bases. Germline values: CDR1 DFQATT, CDR2 SNEGSKA (reference sequence). This CDR3 spans 18 amino acids. After removal of 2 bases from V and 0 bases from J, the junction contained 10 bases not matched to a gene. The CDR3: CSARKTGGGPSSYNEQFF. The CDR3 DNA reads as TGCAGTGCTAGAAAGACAGGGGGCGGCCCGAGCTCCTACAATGAGCAGTTCTTC.

The chain combines TRBV5-8 with TRBJ2-3, with D perhaps given as TRBD1 or TRBD2 (5 bases each). This CDR3 contains 16 residues. Per germline, CDR1 SGHTS and CDR2 YDEGEE. Trimming removed 2 bases from V and 3 bases from J, with 16 bases in between. CDR3 DNA sequence: TGTGCCAGCAGCTTCGGGACGTCATGGGATACAGATACGCAGTATTTT. It is translated as CASSFGTSWDTDTQYF.

The sample holds a few counts of this clonotype. The V gene is TRBV2, the J gene TRBJ2-5; 9 bases map to TRBD1. V shed 4 bases and J 5 bases; nucleotides not matched to a gene: 8. CDR1 and CDR2 from the germline V gene are SNHLY and FYNNEI. This CDR3 is built from 15 residues. The CDR3 loop reads CASSVSTGGRETQYF. The CDR3, as DNA: TGTGCCAGCAGTGTAAGCACAGGGGGCCGGGAGACCCAGTACTTC. The whole variable domain, remainder taken from reference TRBV2 and TRBJ2-5, is EPEVTQTPSHQVTQMGQEVILRCVPISNHLYFYWYRQILGQKVEFLVSFYNNEISEKSEIFDDQFSVERPDGSNFTLKIRSTKLEDSAMYFCASSVSTGGRETQYFGPGTRLLVL.

This chain joins TRBV27 and TRBJ1-6; TRBD1 agrees at 7 bases. Per the germline V gene, CDR1 is MNHEY and CDR2 is SMNVEV (reference sequence). V lost 8 bases to trimming and J lost 4 bases; unmatched junction nucleotides: 5. The CDR3 consists of 14 residues. In DNA form, the CDR3 reads TGTGCCAGCCAGGGGGGCGCATATAATTCACCCCTCCACTTT. Its protein product is CASQGGAYNSPLHF.

This CDR3 reads CAISQGGGATEAFF. In nucleotides, the CDR3 is TGTGCCATCAGTCAGGGAGGGGGCGCGACTGAAGCTTTCTTT. The rearrangement joins TRBV10-3 to TRBJ1-1, with TRBD1 matching over 7 bases. Losses at the gene ends were 5 bases for V and 5 bases for J; bases not matched to a gene: 8. Germline V gene lookup returns CDR1 ENHRY and CDR2 SYGVKD. The length of the CDR3 is 14 residues.

This clonotype occurred once. The V call is TRBV6-6, the J call TRBJ2-5; TRBD2 matches at 11 bases. The CDR3 spans 13 residues. V lost 11 bases to trimming and J lost 3 bases; unmatched junction nucleotides: 5. Germline V gene sequence: CDR1 MNHNY, CDR2 SVGAGI (reference sequence). The CDR3 DNA follows: TGTGCCCCCCTGGGACTAGCGGAAGAGACCCAGTACTTC. This codes for CAPLGLAEETQYF.

The chain recombines TRBV28 with TRBJ1-1; D unresolved. Germline loops: CDR1 MDHEN, CDR2 SYDVKM. This CDR3 is built from 13 residues. V dropped 3 bases and J dropped 7 bases, with 12 bases sitting between them. CDR3 loop: CASSLRGWGEAFF. The CDR3 nucleotides read TGTGCCAGCAGTTTGCGGGGATGGGGTGAAGCTTTCTTT.

This clonotype has only one observation. The gene calls are TRBV9 and TRBJ1-4; D is perhaps TRBD1 (5 bases). V was shortened by 3 bases and J by 6 bases, with 12 bases between the two germline ends. The CDR3 totals 14 residues. Germline loops: CDR1 SGDLS, CDR2 YYNGEE. This chain's CDR3 is CASSGGAWDEKLFF. CDR3 sequence (DNA): TGTGCCAGCAGCGGGGGCGCGTGGGATGAAAAACTGTTTTTT.

The chain employs TRBV6-2 or TRBV6-3 and TRBJ1-5; a weak D match, TRBD1 (5 bases). CDR3 length: 20 residues. The germline V gene encodes CDR1 MNHEY and CDR2 SVGEGT. Trimming stripped 0 bases from V and 0 bases from J, with 21 bases between. The CDR3 is CASSYSTRESSARSNQPQHF. The CDR3 DNA reads TGTGCCAGCAGTTACTCGACCAGGGAATCATCGGCCCGTAGCAATCAGCCCCAGCATTTT.

This chain joins TRBV4-3 and TRBJ2-4, with D possibly TRBD2 on 5 matching bases. V was clipped by 4 bases and J by 13 bases, with 20 bases between them. This CDR3 comprises 14 residues. Germline-derived CDR1 and CDR2 are LGHNA and YSLEER. The CDR3 is CASSRALAPSEQYF. For the CDR3, the DNA is TGCGCCAGCAGCCGTGCCCTAGCCCCTTCTGAGCAGTACTTC.

V and J are TRBV6-2 or TRBV6-3 and TRBJ2-1, with a tentative D call TRBD2 (5 bases). Germline CDR1 is MNHEY and CDR2 is SVGEGT. The V end was cut by 7 bases, the J end by 0 bases, with 13 bases between. CDR3 length: 15 amino acids. In nucleotides, the CDR3 is TGTGCCAGCAAAAGACTCACTAGCTCCTACAATGAGCAGTTCTTC. This translates into CASKRLTSSYNEQFF.

The chain employs TRBV7-9 and TRBJ2-1; D perhaps matches TRBD1 (5 bases). The CDR3 is made up of 17 amino acids. V lost 1 base, J lost 8 bases, and 21 bases lay in between. Germline CDR1 reads SEHNR; CDR2 reads FQNEAQ (reference sequence). The CDR3 sequence: CASSLEVGLTATYEQFF. CDR3 sequence (DNA): TGTGCCAGCAGCTTAGAGGTGGGGCTCACGGCTACCTATGAGCAGTTCTTC.

The genes are TRBV6-2 or TRBV6-3 and TRBJ2-7, with 8 bases that match TRBD2. Unmatched junction bases numbered 11, after V lost 8 bases and J lost 2 bases. CDR3 length: 15 amino acids. Germline-derived CDR1 and CDR2 are MNHEY and SVGEGT. CDR3: CASWVGAGATYEQYF. Here the CDR3 DNA reads TGTGCCAGCTGGGTTGGAGCGGGGGCAACCTACGAGCAGTACTTC.

This sequence joins TRBV6-1 and TRBJ2-3; 9 nucleotides line up with TRBD1. Germline V gives CDR1 MNHNS, CDR2 SASEGT. The junction had 4 bases not matched to a gene; V was cut back by 3 bases and J by 0 bases. The CDR3 has 16 residues. CDR3 bases: TGTGCCAGCAGTGAGGTGACAGGGGGGAGCACAGATACGCAGTATTTT. This translates into CASSEVTGGSTDTQYF.

The V gene is TRBV5-1, the J gene TRBJ2-7; 11 nucleotides agree with TRBD2. There are 16 residues in the CDR3. Looked up from germline, CDR1 is SGHRS and CDR2 is YFSETQ. V dropped 4 bases and J dropped 7; count of bases not matched to a gene: 13. The CDR3 region is CASSESTSGGLEEQYF. For the CDR3, the DNA is TGCGCCAGCAGCGAATCCACTAGCGGGGGACTAGAAGAGCAGTACTTC.

In regard to this clonotype: Germline is not matched at one junction end, which may reflect a read error. The V and J genes are TRBV4-1 and TRBJ2-4; perhaps TRBD2 as D (6 bases). The better agreement between TRBJ2-7 and the DNA end casts doubt on the J call. The germline gives CDR1 MGHRA, CDR2 YSYEKL. This CDR3 region has 13 residues. CDR3 loop: CAGSQGLTYEQYF. DNA of the CDR3: TGCGCCGGCAGCCAAGGACTAACCTACGAGCAGTACTTC.